The 4 T cell receptor beta chains below were found in one sample sequenced in a study of shared clonotypes between healthy human individuals. Sequencing was performed with immunoSEQ multiplex PCR; in TCRdb, only in-frame clones are kept and a portion is missing. Counted here are 2 million to 3 million clones, more than 90% occurring once; the ten biggest clones make up roughly 0.13%. Sequencing used naive CD4+ T cells sorted from blood. The subset: CD45RA+ positively selected. The receptors come from a man aged 18 to 35 in good health.

V usage is TRBV5-1 and J usage is TRBJ2-1; D is possibly TRBD1 (6 bases). Germline CDR1 is SGHRS and CDR2 is YFSETQ. CDR3 length: 18 residues. With 5 bases removed from V and 5 bases from J, the gap between germline ends came to 26 bases. The CDR3 DNA reads TGCGCCAGCAGTTTAATCACCGGGACACTAAAGGCCCACAATGAGCAGTTCTTC. Encoded protein: CASSLITGTLKAHNEQFF.

The chain joins TRBV10-1 to TRBJ2-7; D is unclear. Looked up from germline, CDR1 is WNHNN and CDR2 is SYGVQD (reference sequence). The ends were cut back, 10 bases at V and 3 bases at J, with 10 bases in the middle. The CDR3 length is 11 residues. In DNA form, the CDR3 reads TGCGCCATTCCACGGGTCTACGAGCAGTACTTC. This gives the protein CAIPRVYEQYF.

This sequence joins TRBV5-8 and TRBJ2-3, with 9 bases matching TRBD1. V lost 3 bases to trimming and J lost 3 bases; unmatched junction nucleotides: 8. Germline V lookup: CDR1 SGHTS, CDR2 YDEGEE. The CDR3 sequence is 16 residues long. The CDR3 sequence is CASSWPGQGSTDTQYF. CDR3 sequence (DNA): TGTGCCAGCAGCTGGCCGGGACAGGGTAGTACAGATACGCAGTATTTT.

This clone has only one observation. This sample includes further DNA sequences coding for the same CDR3. V and J are TRBV20-1 and TRBJ2-5; the D gene is possibly TRBD1 (7 bases). The CDR3 consists of 11 residues. V was cut by 6 bases and J by 4 bases, with 9 bases left in between. Germline V gene lookup returns CDR1 DFQATT and CDR2 SNEGSKA (reference sequence). The CDR3 DNA reads TGCAGTGCGCAGGGGGGAGAGACCCAGTACTTC. It specifies CSAQGGETQYF.